This T cell receptor (beta chain) was observed in a study of T cell changes during pregnancy in multiple sclerosis. Sequencing used immunoSEQ multiplex PCR; TCRdb keeps in-frame clones, though not all of them. Of around 100,000 clones listed, 92% are singletons. The sequencing used peripheral blood, collected in the third trimester of pregnancy. The receptor's source is a female donor with multiple sclerosis, enrolled in a pregnancy study.

CDR3 protein: CASSVSLGGGYTF. The DNA for the CDR3 is TGTGCCAGTAGTGTGTCTCTAGGCGGTGGCTACACCTTC. The V and J genes are TRBV19 and TRBJ1-2, with D hard to call. Trimming left V 5 bases short and J 7 bases short, with 14 bases between. CDR1 is LNHDA and CDR2 is SQIVND in the germline V gene (reference sequence). CDR3 length: 13 amino acids. Based on the CDR3 plus reference TRBV19 and TRBJ1-2, the full variable domain is DGGITQSPKYLFRKEGQNVTLSCEQNLNHDAMYWYRQDPGQGLRLIYYSQIVNDFQKGDIAEGYSVSREKKESFPLTVTSAQKNPTAFYLCASSVSLGGGYTFGSGTRLTVV.